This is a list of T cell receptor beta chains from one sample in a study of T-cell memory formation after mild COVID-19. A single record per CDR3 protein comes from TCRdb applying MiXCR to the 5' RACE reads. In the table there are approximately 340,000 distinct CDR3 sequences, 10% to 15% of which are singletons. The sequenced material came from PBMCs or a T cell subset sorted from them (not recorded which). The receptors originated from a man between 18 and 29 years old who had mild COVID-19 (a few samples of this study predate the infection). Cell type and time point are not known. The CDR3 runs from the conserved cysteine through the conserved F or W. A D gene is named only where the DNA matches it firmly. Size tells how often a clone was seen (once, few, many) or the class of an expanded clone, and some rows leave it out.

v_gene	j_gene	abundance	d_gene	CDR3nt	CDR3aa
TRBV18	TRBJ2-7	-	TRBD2	TGTGCCAGCTCACCACTAATCCTAGCGGGGGCCCCCTACGAGCAGTACTTC	CASSPLILAGAPYEQYF
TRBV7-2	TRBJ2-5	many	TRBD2	TGTGCCAGCAGCTTCGGCGGGGGACAAGAGACCCAGTACTTC	CASSFGGGQETQYF
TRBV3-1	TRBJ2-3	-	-	TGTGCCAGCAGCCAACGGCGGGGTACGCAGTATTTT	CASSQRRGTQYF
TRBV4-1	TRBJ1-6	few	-	TGCGCCAGCAGCCAATATCCGGACGATTCACCCCTCCACTTT	CASSQYPDDSPLHF
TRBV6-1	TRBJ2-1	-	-	TGTGCCAGCACCCTAGAGGAGGGGTACTACAATGAGCAGTTCTTC	CASTLEEGYYNEQFF
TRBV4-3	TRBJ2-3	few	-	TGCGCCAGCAGCCAAGATCCCCAACCTCTTGCCACAGATACGCAGTATTTT	CASSQDPQPLATDTQYF
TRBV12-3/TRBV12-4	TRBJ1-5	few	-	TGTGCCAGCAGTTTATCTGGGAAAAGTCAGCCCCAGCATTTT	CASSLSGKSQPQHF
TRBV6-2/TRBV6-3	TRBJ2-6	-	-	TGTGCCAGCAGTTACCTTAGGGGGGCCAACGTCCTGACTTTC	CASSYLRGANVLTF
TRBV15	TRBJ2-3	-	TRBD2	TGTGCCACCAGCAGAGATCGTCCTAGCGGGGGCACAGATACGCAGTATTTT	CATSRDRPSGGTDTQYF
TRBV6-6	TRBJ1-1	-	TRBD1	TGTGCCAGCAGTTCAGGGGGCGCCTCTGAAGCTTTCTTT	CASSSGGASEAFF
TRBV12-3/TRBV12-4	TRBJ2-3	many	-	TGTGCCAGCAGTTTGGGGCCGGACCAAGTCAAGTATACGCAGTATTTT	CASSLGPDQVKYTQYF
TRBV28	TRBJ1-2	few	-	TGTGCCAGCAGTTTAAGGGGGATATATGGCTACACCTTC	CASSLRGIYGYTF
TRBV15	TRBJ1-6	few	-	TGTGCCACCAGCACCCTGGGGGGCTTCACCCTCCACTTT	CATSTLGGFTLHF
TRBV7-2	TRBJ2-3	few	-	TGTGCCAGCAGCTTAAGTTGGCAGCGAAATACGCAGTATTTT	CASSLSWQRNTQYF
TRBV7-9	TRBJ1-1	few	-	TGTGCCAGCAGCTTAACAAGCCTTTGGACTGAAGCTTTCTTT	CASSLTSLWTEAFF
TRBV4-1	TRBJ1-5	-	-	TGCGCCAGCAGCCAAGATCCGGACAATCAGCCCCAGCATTTT	CASSQDPDNQPQHF
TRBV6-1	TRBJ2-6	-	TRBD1	TGTGCCAGCAGTGCACGGACAGGGATGGGCTCTGGGGCCAACGTCCTGACTTTC	CASSARTGMGSGANVLTF
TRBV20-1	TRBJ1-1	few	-	TGCAGTGCGATGGGGGGACAGAACACTGAAGCTTTCTTT	CSAMGGQNTEAFF
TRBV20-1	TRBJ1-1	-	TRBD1	TGCAGTGCCCCGAGGACAGGGAACACTGAAGCTTTCTTT	CSAPRTGNTEAFF
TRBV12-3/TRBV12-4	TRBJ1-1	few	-	TGTGCCAGCAGTCTTCGGTCCGAAGCTTTCTTT	CASSLRSEAFF
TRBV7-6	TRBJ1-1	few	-	TGTGCCAGCAGCTTAAGGGTGAGAGGAAACACTGAAGCTTTCTTT	CASSLRVRGNTEAFF
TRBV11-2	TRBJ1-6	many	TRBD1	TGTGCCAGCAGCTCCGACAGGGGCATTTCACCCCTCCACTTT	CASSSDRGISPLHF
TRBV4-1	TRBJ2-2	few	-	TGCGCCAGCAGCCAAGTAACGCTTAACACCGGGGAGCTGTTTTTT	CASSQVTLNTGELFF
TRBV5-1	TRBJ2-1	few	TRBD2	TGCGCCAGCAGCCCCGGGACTAGCGGATCCTTAGAGGAGCAGTTCTTC	CASSPGTSGSLEEQFF
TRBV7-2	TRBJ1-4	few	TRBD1	TGTGCCAGCAGCCAGAACGGACAGGGATACTTCCGGAATGAAAAACTGTTTTTT	CASSQNGQGYFRNEKLFF
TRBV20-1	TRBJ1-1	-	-	TGCAGTGCTAGAGATTTTAGGGGAACGAACACTGAAGCTTTCTTT	CSARDFRGTNTEAFF
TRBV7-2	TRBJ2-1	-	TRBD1	TGTGCCAGCAGCCCTTGGGACAGGGGGTATGTTCAGTTTGGCAATGAGCAGTTCTTC	CASSPWDRGYVQFGNEQFF
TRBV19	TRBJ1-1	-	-	TGTGCCAGTAGTATAGATGCAGGGGCCTCGGTGAACACTGAAGCTTTCTTT	CASSIDAGASVNTEAFF
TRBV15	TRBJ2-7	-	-	TGTGCCACCAGCAGAGATGCAGGGGACTCCTACGAGCAGTACTTC	CATSRDAGDSYEQYF
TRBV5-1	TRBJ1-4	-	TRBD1	TGCGCCAGCAGCTCCTCCTCCGGGACAGGGAGCGAAAAACTGTTTTTT	CASSSSSGTGSEKLFF
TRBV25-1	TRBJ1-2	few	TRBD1	TGTGCCAGCAGTGCCGGGACAGGGCTCTATGGCTACACCTTC	CASSAGTGLYGYTF
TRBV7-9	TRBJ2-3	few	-	TGTGCCAGCAGCTTATCGCCCAATACGCAGTATTTT	CASSLSPNTQYF
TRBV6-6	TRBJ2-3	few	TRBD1	TGTGCCAGCAGTTACACCGGACAGGGCCCAGATACGCAGTATTTT	CASSYTGQGPDTQYF
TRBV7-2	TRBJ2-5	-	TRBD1	TGTGCCAGCAAACGGACCGGGACAGGGGGAGAGACCCAGTACTTC	CASKRTGTGGETQYF
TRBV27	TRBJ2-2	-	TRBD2	TGTGCCAGCAGTTCCCTATCCCTCGTGAGCGGGGGGACCGGGGAGCTGTTTTTT	CASSSLSLVSGGTGELFF
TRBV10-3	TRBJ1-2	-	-	TGTGCCATCAGTGTCCGGGACCGAGCTAACTATGGCTACACCTTC	CAISVRDRANYGYTF